The TCR beta chain described here comes from a study of Graves' ophthalmopathy and Graves' hyperthyroidism. Many counts were recorded for this clonotype. The study amplified TCR beta CDR3 regions using RNA transcripts. The library came from an HTBI-primed first-round RT-PCR and a second-round multiplex PCR. MiXCR, run by TCRdb on the multiplex PCR reads, gives a single entry per CDR3 protein. The repertoire consists of about 420,000 distinct CDR3 sequences, with more than 20% occurring once and the leading ten covering roughly 3%. V lost 9 bases to trimming and J lost 5 bases, with 10 bases between them. The CDR3 runs 11 residues.

V gene TRBV12-3 or TRBV12-4 combines with J gene TRBJ1-1; unclear D gene. The sequenced material came from peripheral blood. The TCR comes from a woman aged 18-29 years with stable Graves' hyperthyroidism. The CDR3 loop is CASAALTEAFF. The CDR3 DNA reads as TGTGCCAGTGCCGCGCTGACTGAAGCTTTCTTT.